This TCR beta chain was profiled in a study of blood T cell repertoires in COVID-19. Study information: Researchers got acute and convalescent COVID-19 samples from the United States, Italy and Spain.

Sequenced by immunoSEQ multiplex PCR; TCRdb stores in-frame clones only, minus some. The sample holds roughly 250,000 clones, 90% seen once. Deletions cut 9 bases from V and 4 bases from J, with 16 bases between. Germline assignment: CDR1 MNHEY and CDR2 SMNVEV (reference sequence). The CDR3 extends over 14 amino acids. The sequencing input was peripheral blood. V gene TRBV27 combines with J gene TRBJ1-5; TRBD1 is a possible D gene (5 bases). The clonotype originates from a middle-aged woman with acute or convalescent COVID-19. The chain's CDR3 is CASWGRGGNQPQHF. The CDR3 DNA sequence: TGTGCCAGTTGGGGAAGGGGAGGTAATCAGCCCCAGCATTTT.